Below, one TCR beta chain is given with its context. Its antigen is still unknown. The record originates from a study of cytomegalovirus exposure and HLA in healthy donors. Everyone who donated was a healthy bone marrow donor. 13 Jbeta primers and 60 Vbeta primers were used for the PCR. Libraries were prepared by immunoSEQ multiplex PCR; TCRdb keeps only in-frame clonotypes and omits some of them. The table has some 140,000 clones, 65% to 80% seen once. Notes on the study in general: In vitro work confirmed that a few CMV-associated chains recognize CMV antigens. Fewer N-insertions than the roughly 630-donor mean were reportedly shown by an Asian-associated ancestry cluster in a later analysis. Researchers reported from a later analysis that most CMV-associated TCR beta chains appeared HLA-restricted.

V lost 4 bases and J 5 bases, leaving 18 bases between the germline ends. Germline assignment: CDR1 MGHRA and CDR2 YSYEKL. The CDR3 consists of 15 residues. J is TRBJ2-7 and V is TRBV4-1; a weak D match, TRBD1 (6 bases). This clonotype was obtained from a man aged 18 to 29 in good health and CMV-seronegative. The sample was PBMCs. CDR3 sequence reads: CASSPYSGDRDEQYF. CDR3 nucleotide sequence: TGCGCCAGCAGCCCTTATTCAGGGGATAGAGACGAGCAGTACTTC.